A selection of T cell receptor beta chains follows, all from one sample in a study of blood T cell repertoires in COVID-19. The assay was immunoSEQ multiplex PCR, and TCRdb's table has in-frame clones only and misses some. The sample holds approximately 150,000 clones, around 80% seen once. The source material was peripheral blood. The receptors were sampled from a human donor with acute or convalescent COVID-19. The donor label of this sample is uncertain. Both conserved end residues are part of each CDR3. The D gene is left open where the match is weak. Expanded clones get a size class; other rows say once, few or many, or leave the size out.

J gene: TRBJ1-6; V gene: TRBV9; D gene: TRBD1; CDR3 length: 15; clone size: .; CDR3 DNA: TGTGCCAGCAGCGTAGAGGGGGCGCTTAATTCACCCCTCCACTTT; CDR3 protein: CASSVEGALNSPLHF
J gene: TRBJ1-6; V gene: TRBV18; D gene: .; CDR3 length: 15; clone size: .; CDR3 DNA: TGTGCCAGCTCACCACTAGGGGTTCGAGATTCACCCCTCCACTTT; CDR3 protein: CASSPLGVRDSPLHF
J gene: TRBJ1-5; V gene: TRBV3-1/TRBV3-2; D gene: .; CDR3 length: 13; clone size: .; CDR3 DNA: TGTGCCAGCAGCCAAGATGGAGATCAGCCCCAGCATTTT; CDR3 protein: CASSQDGDQPQHF
J gene: TRBJ1-5; V gene: TRBV4-1; D gene: .; CDR3 length: 18; clone size: .; CDR3 DNA: TGCGCCAGCAGCCCACCTTTGGGAACTGGGAGACCCAATCAGCCCCAGCATTTT; CDR3 protein: CASSPPLGTGRPNQPQHF
J gene: TRBJ1-1; V gene: TRBV18; D gene: .; CDR3 length: 13; clone size: .; CDR3 DNA: TGTGCCAGCTCAATCGGACAGCCCACTGAAGCTTTCTTT; CDR3 protein: CASSIGQPTEAFF
J gene: TRBJ1-5; V gene: TRBV6-5; D gene: .; CDR3 length: 10; clone size: few; CDR3 DNA: TGTGCCAGCAATTGGAGACCCCAGCATTTT; CDR3 protein: CASNWRPQHF
J gene: TRBJ1-2; V gene: TRBV7-9; D gene: TRBD1; CDR3 length: 13; clone size: .; CDR3 DNA: TGTGCCAGCAGCTTAGGGGACAGCTATGGCTACACCTTC; CDR3 protein: CASSLGDSYGYTF
J gene: TRBJ2-7; V gene: TRBV5-1; D gene: TRBD2; CDR3 length: 16; clone size: .; CDR3 DNA: TGCGCCAGCAGCTTGCTTGGTCTAGCGGGGAAACACGAGCAGTACTTC; CDR3 protein: CASSLLGLAGKHEQYF
J gene: TRBJ1-5; V gene: TRBV6-6; D gene: .; CDR3 length: 15; clone size: .; CDR3 DNA: TGTGCCAGCAGTTACTCTAGGGGTAGCAATCAGCCCCAGCATTTT; CDR3 protein: CASSYSRGSNQPQHF
J gene: TRBJ2-5; V gene: TRBV12-3/TRBV12-4; D gene: .; CDR3 length: 9; clone size: .; CDR3 DNA: TGTGCCACTCGCTATACCCAGTACTTC; CDR3 protein: CATRYTQYF
J gene: TRBJ2-5; V gene: TRBV10-3; D gene: .; CDR3 length: 17; clone size: .; CDR3 DNA: TGTGCCATCAGTGAGTCTGGGAACAGGGCTGGCCAAGAGACCCAGTACTTC; CDR3 protein: CAISESGNRAGQETQYF
J gene: TRBJ1-2; V gene: TRBV18; D gene: .; CDR3 length: 14; clone size: .; CDR3 DNA: TGTGCCAGCTCCCGCTTTACAGGGAACTATGGCTACACCTTC; CDR3 protein: CASSRFTGNYGYTF
J gene: TRBJ1-4; V gene: TRBV5-1; D gene: .; CDR3 length: 11; clone size: once; CDR3 DNA: TGCGCCAGCCATTACGGGGAAAAACTGTTTTTT; CDR3 protein: CASHYGEKLFF
J gene: TRBJ1-4; V gene: TRBV10-3; D gene: .; CDR3 length: 17; clone size: many; CDR3 DNA: TGTGCCACGCGAAAGACAGGCACCGGGGCAACTAATGAAAAACTGTTTTTT; CDR3 protein: CATRKTGTGATNEKLFF
J gene: TRBJ1-3; V gene: TRBV9; D gene: .; CDR3 length: 17; clone size: .; CDR3 DNA: TGTGCCAGCAGCCAAACCGGGACTGGGTCCTCTGGAAACACCATATATTTT; CDR3 protein: CASSQTGTGSSGNTIYF
J gene: TRBJ2-5; V gene: TRBV3-1/TRBV3-2; D gene: TRBD2; CDR3 length: 14; clone size: .; CDR3 DNA: TGTGCCAGCAAGATGAGAGGGGAGGGAGAGACCCAGTACTTC; CDR3 protein: CASKMRGEGETQYF
J gene: TRBJ1-2; V gene: TRBV2; D gene: .; CDR3 length: 14; clone size: .; CDR3 DNA: TGTGCCAGCAGGAGCGGGGTGGCCTCCTATGGCTACACCTTC; CDR3 protein: CASRSGVASYGYTF
J gene: TRBJ2-4; V gene: TRBV19; D gene: TRBD2; CDR3 length: 18; clone size: .; CDR3 DNA: TGTGCCAGTAGTATGGGACTAGCGGGGGGGCCGGCCAAAAACATTCAGTACTTC; CDR3 protein: CASSMGLAGGPAKNIQYF
J gene: TRBJ1-5; V gene: TRBV19; D gene: TRBD1; CDR3 length: 14; clone size: .; CDR3 DNA: TGTGCCAGTAGTGGGGACAGGGCTTTTCAGCCCCAGCATTTT; CDR3 protein: CASSGDRAFQPQHF
J gene: TRBJ1-1; V gene: TRBV7-2; D gene: TRBD1; CDR3 length: 14; clone size: once; CDR3 DNA: TGTGCCAGCAGCCCGTGGACAGGGGACACTGAAGCTTTCTTT; CDR3 protein: CASSPWTGDTEAFF
J gene: TRBJ2-7; V gene: TRBV4-1; D gene: .; CDR3 length: 14; clone size: few; CDR3 DNA: TGCGCCAGCAGCCAAGATCGCGGCGGCTACGAGCAGTACTTC; CDR3 protein: CASSQDRGGYEQYF
J gene: TRBJ1-6; V gene: TRBV5-1; D gene: .; CDR3 length: 17; clone size: .; CDR3 DNA: TGCGCCAGCAGCTTGGGAGGGGGTGGGTTGAATAATTCACCCCTCCACTTT; CDR3 protein: CASSLGGGGLNNSPLHF
J gene: TRBJ1-2; V gene: TRBV3-1/TRBV3-2; D gene: .; CDR3 length: 13; clone size: once; CDR3 DNA: TGTGCCAGCAGCCAGCAGGGTGGGGGCGGCTACACCTTC; CDR3 protein: CASSQQGGGGYTF
J gene: TRBJ2-2; V gene: TRBV2; D gene: .; CDR3 length: 13; clone size: many; CDR3 DNA: TGTGCCAGCAGTGAAGGGAGGGGCGGGGAGCTGTTTTTT; CDR3 protein: CASSEGRGGELFF
J gene: TRBJ1-2; V gene: TRBV18; D gene: .; CDR3 length: 13; clone size: once; CDR3 DNA: TGTGCCAGCTCCGGACAGTCCGGGAATGGCTACACCTTC; CDR3 protein: CASSGQSGNGYTF
J gene: TRBJ2-1; V gene: TRBV10-3; D gene: .; CDR3 length: 12; clone size: .; CDR3 DNA: TGTGCCATCAGCGAGACTAGTAATGAGCAGTTCTTC; CDR3 protein: CAISETSNEQFF
J gene: TRBJ1-2; V gene: TRBV6-2/TRBV6-3; D gene: TRBD1; CDR3 length: 12; clone size: .; CDR3 DNA: TGTGCCAGCAGTTGGGACAGTCGTGGCTACACCTTC; CDR3 protein: CASSWDSRGYTF
J gene: TRBJ1-4; V gene: TRBV19; D gene: .; CDR3 length: 14; clone size: few; CDR3 DNA: TGTGCCAGTTCGATCGGAGGGTTAGGAGAAAAACTGTTTTTT; CDR3 protein: CASSIGGLGEKLFF
J gene: TRBJ1-3; V gene: TRBV10-1; D gene: .; CDR3 length: 15; clone size: .; CDR3 DNA: TGCGCCAGCAGTTCCTCCGACAGCTCTGGAAACACCATATATTTT; CDR3 protein: CASSSSDSSGNTIYF
J gene: TRBJ1-2; V gene: TRBV2; D gene: .; CDR3 length: 14; clone size: .; CDR3 DNA: TGTGCCAGCAGTGTTAGGAAGGGGGAAGAGGGCTACACCTTC; CDR3 protein: CASSVRKGEEGYTF
J gene: TRBJ1-2; V gene: TRBV5-4; D gene: .; CDR3 length: 15; clone size: .; CDR3 DNA: TGTGCCAGCAGCTCAGGCACCGGGACTCCATATGGCTACACCTTC; CDR3 protein: CASSSGTGTPYGYTF
J gene: TRBJ2-1; V gene: TRBV9; D gene: TRBD2; CDR3 length: 16; clone size: .; CDR3 DNA: TGTGCCAGCAGCGCCTTAGCGGGGGGGCATAGGGGTGAGCAGTTCTTC; CDR3 protein: CASSALAGGHRGEQFF
J gene: TRBJ2-3; V gene: TRBV19; D gene: .; CDR3 length: 18; clone size: .; CDR3 DNA: TGTGCCAGTAGTACCCCAAAGGGGGTCTCTTCTAGCACAGATACGCAGTATTTT; CDR3 protein: CASSTPKGVSSSTDTQYF
J gene: TRBJ2-6; V gene: TRBV6-1; D gene: .; CDR3 length: 19; clone size: .; CDR3 DNA: TGTGCCAGCAGTGATTATTCGGTGGAGCCGCTTAGGGGGGCCAACGTCCTGACTTTC; CDR3 protein: CASSDYSVEPLRGANVLTF
J gene: TRBJ1-6; V gene: TRBV4-1; D gene: .; CDR3 length: 16; clone size: .; CDR3 DNA: TGCGCCAGCAGCCAAGGCGGGAGCTCCTATAATTCACCCCTCCACTTT; CDR3 protein: CASSQGGSSYNSPLHF
J gene: TRBJ1-3; V gene: TRBV19; D gene: TRBD1; CDR3 length: 14; clone size: .; CDR3 DNA: TGTGCCAGTAGTGGCAGGGGGCTTGTAAACACCATATATTTT; CDR3 protein: CASSGRGLVNTIYF
J gene: TRBJ2-3; V gene: TRBV6-2/TRBV6-3; D gene: TRBD2; CDR3 length: 16; clone size: .; CDR3 DNA: TGTGCCAGCAGCCCTAGCGGGGGGGCCCGGGAAGATACGCAGTATTTT; CDR3 protein: CASSPSGGAREDTQYF
J gene: TRBJ2-1; V gene: TRBV6-5; D gene: .; CDR3 length: 13; clone size: .; CDR3 DNA: TGTGCCAGCAGTTACTCAAGGGGTAATGAGCAGTTCTTC; CDR3 protein: CASSYSRGNEQFF
J gene: TRBJ1-2; V gene: TRBV12-3/TRBV12-4; D gene: .; CDR3 length: 12; clone size: .; CDR3 DNA: TGTGCCAGCAGCCGGGGGAGATATGGCTACACCTTC; CDR3 protein: CASSRGRYGYTF
J gene: TRBJ2-3; V gene: TRBV5-6; D gene: .; CDR3 length: 14; clone size: .; CDR3 DNA: TGTGCCAGCAGCCGCCTCAGCGCCCCCCGAGGGCAGTATTTT; CDR3 protein: CASSRLSAPRGQYF
J gene: TRBJ1-1; V gene: TRBV5-1; D gene: .; CDR3 length: 13; clone size: once; CDR3 DNA: TGCGCCAGCAGCTTACAGCTAGGGGCTGAAGCTTTCTTT; CDR3 protein: CASSLQLGAEAFF
J gene: TRBJ2-2; V gene: TRBV4-1; D gene: TRBD1; CDR3 length: 16; clone size: .; CDR3 DNA: TGCGCCAGCAGCCGCCTGACAGGGGGCTCCGCCGGGGAGCTGTTTTTT; CDR3 protein: CASSRLTGGSAGELFF
J gene: TRBJ1-4; V gene: TRBV4-3; D gene: .; CDR3 length: 17; clone size: .; CDR3 DNA: TGCGCCAGCAGCCAAGACAGGGAAGGGTCAACTAATGAAAAACTGTTTTTT; CDR3 protein: CASSQDREGSTNEKLFF
J gene: TRBJ1-3; V gene: TRBV9; D gene: .; CDR3 length: 17; clone size: .; CDR3 DNA: TGTGCCAGCAGCGTAGATCTAGGACAGCTATCTGGAAACACCATATATTTT; CDR3 protein: CASSVDLGQLSGNTIYF
J gene: TRBJ2-7; V gene: TRBV10-3; D gene: TRBD1; CDR3 length: 15; clone size: .; CDR3 DNA: TGTGCCATCAGTGAGTCTCCGGGACAGGGCTACGAGCAGTACTTC; CDR3 protein: CAISESPGQGYEQYF
J gene: TRBJ2-3; V gene: TRBV1; D gene: .; CDR3 length: 18; clone size: .; CDR3 DNA: TGCACCAGCAGCCAAGATCCATGGGGGCGGGGGGGCACAGATACGCAGTATTTT; CDR3 protein: CTSSQDPWGRGGTDTQYF
J gene: TRBJ1-2; V gene: TRBV19; D gene: TRBD1; CDR3 length: 13; clone size: .; CDR3 DNA: TGTGCCACCCGGCGGAGACAGGGAAGCGGCTACACCTTC; CDR3 protein: CATRRRQGSGYTF
J gene: TRBJ2-3; V gene: TRBV5-4; D gene: .; CDR3 length: 16; clone size: .; CDR3 DNA: TGTGCCAGCAGCCACCGATCAGTCGGAGTCTCAGATACGCAGTATTTT; CDR3 protein: CASSHRSVGVSDTQYF
J gene: TRBJ1-4; V gene: TRBV12-3/TRBV12-4; D gene: TRBD1; CDR3 length: 13; clone size: few; CDR3 DNA: TGTGCCAGCAGTGGGGGACAGGGAGAAAAACTGTTTTTT; CDR3 protein: CASSGGQGEKLFF
J gene: TRBJ1-5; V gene: TRBV7-2; D gene: .; CDR3 length: 12; clone size: once; CDR3 DNA: TGTGCCAGCAGCTTAGCTAGTCAGCCCCAGCATTTT; CDR3 protein: CASSLASQPQHF
J gene: TRBJ1-2; V gene: TRBV6-5; D gene: TRBD1; CDR3 length: 15; clone size: .; CDR3 DNA: TGTGCCAGCAGAGGGACAGGGGGCCCCAACTATGGCTACACCTTC; CDR3 protein: CASRGTGGPNYGYTF
J gene: TRBJ2-7; V gene: TRBV7-9; D gene: .; CDR3 length: 12; clone size: .; CDR3 DNA: TGTGCCAGCAGCTTCACAGACAGCGAGCAGTACTTC; CDR3 protein: CASSFTDSEQYF
J gene: TRBJ1-4; V gene: TRBV9; D gene: TRBD1; CDR3 length: 16; clone size: .; CDR3 DNA: TGTGCCAGCAGCGTAGGGATGACAGGGGGCAGTGAAAAACTGTTTTTT; CDR3 protein: CASSVGMTGGSEKLFF
J gene: TRBJ1-2; V gene: TRBV5-4; D gene: .; CDR3 length: 14; clone size: .; CDR3 DNA: TGTGCCAGCAGCTTGGTGTCGGGTAACTATGGCTACACCTTC; CDR3 protein: CASSLVSGNYGYTF
J gene: TRBJ1-2; V gene: TRBV19; D gene: .; CDR3 length: 13; clone size: .; CDR3 DNA: TGTGCCAGTAGTCCCCGCACAGGGTATGGCTACACCTTC; CDR3 protein: CASSPRTGYGYTF
J gene: TRBJ1-5; V gene: TRBV10-3; D gene: TRBD1; CDR3 length: 14; clone size: .; CDR3 DNA: TGTGCCATCAGCACCGGGACAGGGGATCAGCCCCAGCATTTT; CDR3 protein: CAISTGTGDQPQHF
J gene: TRBJ1-2; V gene: TRBV7-9; D gene: TRBD1; CDR3 length: 19; clone size: .; CDR3 DNA: TGTGCCAGCAGTTCTAGCGCCCGGACAGGGGGCCCTCGAGGGTATGGCTACACCTTC; CDR3 protein: CASSSSARTGGPRGYGYTF